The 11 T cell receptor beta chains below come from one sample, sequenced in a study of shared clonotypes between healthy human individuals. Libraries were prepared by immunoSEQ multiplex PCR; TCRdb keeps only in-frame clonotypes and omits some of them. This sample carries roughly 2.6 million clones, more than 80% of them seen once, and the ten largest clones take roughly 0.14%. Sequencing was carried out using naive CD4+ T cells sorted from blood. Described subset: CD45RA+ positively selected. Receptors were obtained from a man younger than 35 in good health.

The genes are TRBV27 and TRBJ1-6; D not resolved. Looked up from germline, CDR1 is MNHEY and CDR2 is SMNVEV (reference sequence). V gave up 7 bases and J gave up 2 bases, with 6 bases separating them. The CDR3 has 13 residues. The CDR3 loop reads CASKGTYNSPLHF. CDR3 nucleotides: TGTGCCAGCAAGGGTACCTATAATTCACCCCTCCACTTT.

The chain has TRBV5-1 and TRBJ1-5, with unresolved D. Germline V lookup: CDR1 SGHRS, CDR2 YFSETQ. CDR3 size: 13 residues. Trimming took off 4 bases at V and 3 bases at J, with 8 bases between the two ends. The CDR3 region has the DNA TGCGCCAGCAGCCGAGACACCAATCAGCCCCAGCATTTT. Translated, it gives CASSRDTNQPQHF.

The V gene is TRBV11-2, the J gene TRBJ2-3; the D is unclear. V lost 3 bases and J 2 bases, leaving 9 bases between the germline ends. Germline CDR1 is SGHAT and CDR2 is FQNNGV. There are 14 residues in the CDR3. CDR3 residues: CASSFSSITDTQYF. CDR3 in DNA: TGTGCCAGCAGCTTCTCGTCGATCACAGATACGCAGTATTTT.

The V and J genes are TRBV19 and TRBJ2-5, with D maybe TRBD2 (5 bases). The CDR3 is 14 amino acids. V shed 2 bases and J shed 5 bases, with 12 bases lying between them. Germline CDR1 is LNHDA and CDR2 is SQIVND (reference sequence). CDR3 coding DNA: TGTGCCAGTAGTATAAACGGGGTATCGGAGACCCAGTACTTC. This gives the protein CASSINGVSETQYF.

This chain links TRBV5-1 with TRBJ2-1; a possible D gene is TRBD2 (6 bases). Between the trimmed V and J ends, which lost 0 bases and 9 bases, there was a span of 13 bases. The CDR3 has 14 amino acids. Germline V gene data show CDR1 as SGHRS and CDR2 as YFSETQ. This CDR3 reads CASSLVGGATEQFF. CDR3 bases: TGCGCCAGCAGCTTGGTAGGAGGGGCAACTGAGCAGTTCTTC.

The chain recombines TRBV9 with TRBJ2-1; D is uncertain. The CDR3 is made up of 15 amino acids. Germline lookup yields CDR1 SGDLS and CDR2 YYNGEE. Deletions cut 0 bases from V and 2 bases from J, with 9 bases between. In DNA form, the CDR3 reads TGTGCCAGCAGCGTAGGGCCAGAGCCCTACAATGAGCAGTTCTTC. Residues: CASSVGPEPYNEQFF. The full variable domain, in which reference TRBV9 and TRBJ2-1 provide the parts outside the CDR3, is DSGVTQTPKHLITATGQRVTLRCSPRSGDLSVYWYQQSLDQGLQFLIQYYNGEERAKGNILERFSAQQFPDLHSELNLSSLELGDSALYFCASSVGPEPYNEQFFGPGTRLTVL.

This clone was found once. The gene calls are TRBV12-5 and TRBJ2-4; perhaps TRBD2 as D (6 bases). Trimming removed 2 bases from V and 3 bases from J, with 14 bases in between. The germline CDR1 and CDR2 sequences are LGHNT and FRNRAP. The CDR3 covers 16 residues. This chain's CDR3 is CASGLMQARDKNIQYF. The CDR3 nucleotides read TGTGCTAGTGGTTTGATGCAGGCGCGGGACAAAAACATTCAGTACTTC.

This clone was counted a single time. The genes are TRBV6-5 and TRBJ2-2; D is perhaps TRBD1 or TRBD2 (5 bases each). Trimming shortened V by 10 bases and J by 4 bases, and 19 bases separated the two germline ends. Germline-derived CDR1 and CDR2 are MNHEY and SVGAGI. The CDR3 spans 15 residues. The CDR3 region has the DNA TGTGCCACCGCCCCAGGGACCGACCTCACCGGGGAGCTGTTTTTT. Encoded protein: CATAPGTDLTGELFF.

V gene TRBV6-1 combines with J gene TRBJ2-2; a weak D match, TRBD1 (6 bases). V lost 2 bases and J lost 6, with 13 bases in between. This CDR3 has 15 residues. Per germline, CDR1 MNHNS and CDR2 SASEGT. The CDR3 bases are TGTGCCAGCAGTGAAACTTCCCCAGGGGCCGGGGAGCTGTTTTTT. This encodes CASSETSPGAGELFF.

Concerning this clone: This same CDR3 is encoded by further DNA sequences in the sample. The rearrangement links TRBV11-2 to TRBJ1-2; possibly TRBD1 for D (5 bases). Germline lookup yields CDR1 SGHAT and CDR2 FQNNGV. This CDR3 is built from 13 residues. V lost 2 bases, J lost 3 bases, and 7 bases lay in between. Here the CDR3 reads CASSLTGDYGYTF. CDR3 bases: TGTGCCAGCAGCTTAACAGGAGACTATGGCTACACCTTC.

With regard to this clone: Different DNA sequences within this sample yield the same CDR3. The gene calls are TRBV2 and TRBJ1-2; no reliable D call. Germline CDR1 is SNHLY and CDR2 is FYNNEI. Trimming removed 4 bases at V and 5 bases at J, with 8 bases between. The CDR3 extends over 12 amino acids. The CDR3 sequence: CASSGSYYGYTF. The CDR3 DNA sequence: TGTGCCAGCAGTGGATCTTATTATGGCTACACCTTC. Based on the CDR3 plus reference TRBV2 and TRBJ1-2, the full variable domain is EPEVTQTPSHQVTQMGQEVILRCVPISNHLYFYWYRQILGQKVEFLVSFYNNEISEKSEIFDDQFSVERPDGSNFTLKIRSTKLEDSAMYFCASSGSYYGYTFGSGTRLTVV.